This TCR beta chain was sequenced in a study of blood T cell repertoires in COVID-19. For the study at large: Acute and convalescent COVID-19 samples came from the United States, Italy and Spain. Sources were T cells, B-cell-depleted T cells, or PBMCs; the material itself was cDNA or gDNA.

The CDR3 is 14 residues long. In germline, CDR1 is SGHTA, CDR2 FQGNSA. V was clipped by 5 bases and J by 1 base, with 8 bases between them. Per the authors' pipeline: How many nucleated cells were present was estimated from reference gene primer amplification. Clones were read by immunoSEQ multiplex PCR, and TCRdb kept only the in-frame ones, dropping some. V, J and clone size derive from that table, while D and trimming were established from the DNA sequence. The sample has some 31,000 clones, roughly 90% seen once. The chain uses TRBV7-2 and TRBJ2-2; D is unclear. This clonotype was obtained from a human donor in a cohort sampled during active COVID-19. Sequencing input: peripheral blood. CDR3 sequence reads: CASSPPGNTGELFF. Written as DNA, the CDR3 is TGTGCCAGCAGCCCCCCCGGGAACACCGGGGAGCTGTTTTTT.